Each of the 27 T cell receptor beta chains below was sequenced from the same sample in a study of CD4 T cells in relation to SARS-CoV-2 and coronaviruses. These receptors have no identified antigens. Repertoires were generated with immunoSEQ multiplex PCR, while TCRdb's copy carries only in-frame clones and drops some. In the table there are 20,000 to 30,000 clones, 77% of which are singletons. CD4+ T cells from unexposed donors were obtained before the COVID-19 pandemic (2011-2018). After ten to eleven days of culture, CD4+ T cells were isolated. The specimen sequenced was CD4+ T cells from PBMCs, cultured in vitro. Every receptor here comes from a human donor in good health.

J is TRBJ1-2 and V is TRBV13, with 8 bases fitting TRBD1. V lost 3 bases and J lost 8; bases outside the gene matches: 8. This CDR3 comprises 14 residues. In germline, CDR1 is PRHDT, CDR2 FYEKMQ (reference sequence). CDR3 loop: CASSLSRTGSGYTF. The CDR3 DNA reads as TGTGCCAGCAGCTTGTCCCGGACAGGGAGCGGCTACACCTTC.

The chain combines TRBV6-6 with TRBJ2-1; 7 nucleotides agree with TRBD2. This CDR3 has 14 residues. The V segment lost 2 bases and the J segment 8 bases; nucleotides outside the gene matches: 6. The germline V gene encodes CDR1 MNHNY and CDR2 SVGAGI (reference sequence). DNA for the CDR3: TGTGCCAGCAGTTACGGGAGGGCCAGGGATGAGCAGTTCTTC. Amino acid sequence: CASSYGRARDEQFF.

CDR3 bases: TGTGCCACCGACCAAGGGGGGGGAGAGGATACGCAGTATTTT. This encodes CATDQGGGEDTQYF. This sequence joins TRBV10-3 and TRBJ2-3, with TRBD2 as a possible D gene (7 bases). This CDR3 is 14 amino acids long. V was shortened by 10 bases and J by 6 bases, with 20 bases between the two germline ends. The V gene's germline CDR1 is ENHRY and CDR2 SYGVKD.

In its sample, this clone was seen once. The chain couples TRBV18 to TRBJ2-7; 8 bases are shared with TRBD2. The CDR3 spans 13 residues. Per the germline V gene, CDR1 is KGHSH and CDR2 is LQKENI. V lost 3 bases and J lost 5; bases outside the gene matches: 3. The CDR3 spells CASSPAGGNEQYF. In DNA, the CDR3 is TGTGCCAGCTCACCGGCGGGAGGCAACGAGCAGTACTTC. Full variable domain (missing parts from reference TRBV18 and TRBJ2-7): NAGVMQNPRHLVRRRGQEARLRCSPMKGHSHVYWYRQLPEEGLKFMVYLQKENIIDESGMPKERFSAEFPKEGPSILRIQQVVRGDSAAYFCASSPAGGNEQYFGPGTRLTVT.

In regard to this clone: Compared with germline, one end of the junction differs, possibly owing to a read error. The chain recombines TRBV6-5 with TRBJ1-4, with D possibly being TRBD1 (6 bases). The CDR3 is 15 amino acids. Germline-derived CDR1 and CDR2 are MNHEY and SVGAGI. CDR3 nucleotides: TGTGCCAGCAGTGACTCCAGGGGAACTAATGAAAAACTGTTTTTT. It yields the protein CASSDSRGTNEKLFF.

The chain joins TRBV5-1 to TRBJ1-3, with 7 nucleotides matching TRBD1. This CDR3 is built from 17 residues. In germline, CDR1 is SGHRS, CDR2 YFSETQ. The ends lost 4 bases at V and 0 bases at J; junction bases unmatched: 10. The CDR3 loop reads CASSPTGAESSGNTIYF. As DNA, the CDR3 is TGCGCCAGCAGCCCAACAGGGGCCGAAAGCTCTGGAAACACCATATATTTT.

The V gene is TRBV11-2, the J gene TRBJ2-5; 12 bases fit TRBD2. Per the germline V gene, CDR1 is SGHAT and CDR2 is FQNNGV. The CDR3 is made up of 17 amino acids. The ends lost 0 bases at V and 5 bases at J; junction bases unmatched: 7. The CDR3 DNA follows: TGTGCCAGCAGCTTAGATGGGAGGCTAGCGGGAGGGGAGACCCAGTACTTC. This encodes CASSLDGRLAGGETQYF.

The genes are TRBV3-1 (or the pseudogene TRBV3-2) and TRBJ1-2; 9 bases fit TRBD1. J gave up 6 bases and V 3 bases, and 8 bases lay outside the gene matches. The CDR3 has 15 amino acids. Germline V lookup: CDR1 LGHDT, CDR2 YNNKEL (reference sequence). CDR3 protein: CASSHQTGGRNGYTF. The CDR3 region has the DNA TGTGCCAGCAGCCACCAGACAGGGGGAAGAAATGGCTACACCTTC.

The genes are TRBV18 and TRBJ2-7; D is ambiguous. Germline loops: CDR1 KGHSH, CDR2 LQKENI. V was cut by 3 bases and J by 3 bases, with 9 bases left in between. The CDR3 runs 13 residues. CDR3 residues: CASSPNGDYEQYF. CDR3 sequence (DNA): TGTGCCAGCTCACCGAACGGAGACTACGAGCAGTACTTC.

CDR3 protein: CASSHQTGEEGQVNTEAFF. The CDR3 DNA follows: TGCGCCAGCAGTCACCAGACAGGAGAAGAGGGGCAGGTGAACACTGAAGCTTTCTTT. V usage is TRBV23-1 and J usage is TRBJ1-1, with D perhaps matching TRBD1 (6 bases). TRBV23-1 is an ORF; its function is uncertain. This CDR3 comprises 19 residues. Trimming left V 3 bases short and J 0 bases short, with 23 bases between.

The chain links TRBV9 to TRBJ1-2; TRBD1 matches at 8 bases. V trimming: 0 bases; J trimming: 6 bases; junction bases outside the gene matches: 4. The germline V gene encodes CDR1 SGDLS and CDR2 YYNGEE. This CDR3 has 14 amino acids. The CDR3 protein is CASSVGTTGDGYTF. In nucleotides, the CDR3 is TGTGCCAGCAGCGTAGGGACGACAGGGGATGGCTACACCTTC.

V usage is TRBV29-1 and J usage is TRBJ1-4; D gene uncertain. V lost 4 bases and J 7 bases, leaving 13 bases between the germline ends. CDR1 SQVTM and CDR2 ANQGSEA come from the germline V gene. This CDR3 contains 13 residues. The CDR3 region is CSVGGSLGEKLFF. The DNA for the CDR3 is TGCAGCGTTGGAGGGTCCTTAGGTGAAAAACTGTTTTTT.

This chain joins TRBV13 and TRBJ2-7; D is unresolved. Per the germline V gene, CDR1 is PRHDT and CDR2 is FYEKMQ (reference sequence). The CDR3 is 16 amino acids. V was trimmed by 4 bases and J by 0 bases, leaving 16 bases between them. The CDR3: CASSYYRPRASYEQYF. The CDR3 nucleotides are TGTGCCAGCAGCTATTACCGTCCTCGGGCCTCCTACGAGCAGTACTTC.

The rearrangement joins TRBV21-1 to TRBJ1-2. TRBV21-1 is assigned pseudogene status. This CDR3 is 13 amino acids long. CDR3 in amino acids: CASSLGRPSGYTF. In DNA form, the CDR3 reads TGTGCCAGCAGCTTGGGGAGGCCGAGCGGCTACACCTTC.

CDR3 nucleotides: TGTGCCAGCAGTACCGGGACGTGGAATCAGCCCCAGCATTTT. Translating it yields CASSTGTWNQPQHF. The chain has TRBV6-5 and TRBJ1-5, with a weak D call TRBD1 (5 bases). In germline, CDR1 is MNHEY, CDR2 SVGAGI. The CDR3 is made up of 14 amino acids. With 5 bases removed from V and 4 bases from J, the gap between germline ends came to 12 bases.

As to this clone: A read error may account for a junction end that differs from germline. DNA for the CDR3: TGTGCCAGCAGCCAAGATTTTGGAGGAGGAAAGAATTTT. Protein: CASSQDFGGGKNF. This rearrangement joins TRBV4-2 to TRBJ2-3; a possible D gene is TRBD2 (5 bases). The germline V gene encodes CDR1 LGHNA and CDR2 YNFKEQ. This CDR3 region has 13 residues.

The CDR3 reads CASRDGSTDTQYF. CDR3 sequence (DNA): TGCGCCAGCAGAGACGGTAGCACAGATACGCAGTATTTT. V usage is TRBV5-1 and J usage is TRBJ2-3; D gene unclear. The CDR3 is 13 amino acids. The germline V gene has CDR1 SGHRS and CDR2 YFSETQ. Trimming shortened V by 5 bases and J by 0 bases, and 7 bases separated the two germline ends.

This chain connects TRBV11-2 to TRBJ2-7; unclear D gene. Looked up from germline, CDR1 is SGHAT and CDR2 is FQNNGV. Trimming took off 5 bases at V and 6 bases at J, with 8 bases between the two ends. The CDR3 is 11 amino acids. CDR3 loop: CASSHSGEQYF. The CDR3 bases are TGTGCCAGCAGCCATAGTGGCGAGCAGTACTTC.

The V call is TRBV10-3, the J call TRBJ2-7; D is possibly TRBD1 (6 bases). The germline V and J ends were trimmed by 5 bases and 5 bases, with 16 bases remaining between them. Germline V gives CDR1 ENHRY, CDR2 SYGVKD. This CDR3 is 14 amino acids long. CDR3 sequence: CAISTKTGRHEQYF. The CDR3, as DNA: TGTGCCATCAGTACCAAAACAGGGAGACACGAGCAGTACTTC.

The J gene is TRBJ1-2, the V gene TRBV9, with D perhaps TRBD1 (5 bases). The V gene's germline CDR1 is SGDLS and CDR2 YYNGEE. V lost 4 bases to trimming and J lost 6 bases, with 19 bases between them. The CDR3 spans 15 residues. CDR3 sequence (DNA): TGTGCCAGCAGCCCCCAGGGATTTTTCCGTGATGGCTACACCTTC. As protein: CASSPQGFFRDGYTF.

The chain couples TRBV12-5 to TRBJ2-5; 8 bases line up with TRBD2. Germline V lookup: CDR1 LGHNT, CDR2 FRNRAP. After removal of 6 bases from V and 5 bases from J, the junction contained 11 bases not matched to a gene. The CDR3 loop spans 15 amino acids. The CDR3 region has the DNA TGTGCTAGTGGCCCGCCGGGGGGGGGCGATGAGACCCAGTACTTC. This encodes CASGPPGGGDETQYF.

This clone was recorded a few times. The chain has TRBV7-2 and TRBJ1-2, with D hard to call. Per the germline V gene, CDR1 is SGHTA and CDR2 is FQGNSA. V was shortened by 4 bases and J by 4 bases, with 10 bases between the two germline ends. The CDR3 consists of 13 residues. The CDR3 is CASSSDVRYGYTF. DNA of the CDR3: TGTGCCAGCAGCTCGGACGTCCGCTATGGCTACACCTTC.

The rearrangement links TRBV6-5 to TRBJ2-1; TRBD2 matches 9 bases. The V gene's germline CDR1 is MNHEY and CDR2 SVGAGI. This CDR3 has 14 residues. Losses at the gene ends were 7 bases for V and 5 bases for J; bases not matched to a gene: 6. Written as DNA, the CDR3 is TGTGCCAGCAAGATTAGCGGGGGTCACAATGAGCAGTTCTTC. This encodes CASKISGGHNEQFF.

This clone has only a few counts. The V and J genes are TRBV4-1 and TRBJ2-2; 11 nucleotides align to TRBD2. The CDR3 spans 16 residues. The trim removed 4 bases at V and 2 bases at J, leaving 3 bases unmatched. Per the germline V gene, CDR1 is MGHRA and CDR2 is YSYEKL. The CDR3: CASSLGLAGNTGELFF. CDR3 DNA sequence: TGCGCCAGCAGCCTTGGACTAGCGGGCAACACCGGGGAGCTGTTTTTT.

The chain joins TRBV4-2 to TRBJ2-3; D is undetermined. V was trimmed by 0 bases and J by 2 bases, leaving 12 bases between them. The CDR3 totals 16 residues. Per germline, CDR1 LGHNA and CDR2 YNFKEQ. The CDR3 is CASSQDATVTTDTQYF. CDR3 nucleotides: TGTGCCAGCAGCCAAGATGCAACGGTTACCACAGATACGCAGTATTTT.

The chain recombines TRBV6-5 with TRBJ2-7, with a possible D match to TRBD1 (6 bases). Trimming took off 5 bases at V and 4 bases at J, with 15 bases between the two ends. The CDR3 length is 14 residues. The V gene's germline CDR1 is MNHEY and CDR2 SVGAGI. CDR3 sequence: CASSPRRTVYEQYF. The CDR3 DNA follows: TGTGCCAGCAGTCCCCGCAGGACAGTGTACGAGCAGTACTTC.

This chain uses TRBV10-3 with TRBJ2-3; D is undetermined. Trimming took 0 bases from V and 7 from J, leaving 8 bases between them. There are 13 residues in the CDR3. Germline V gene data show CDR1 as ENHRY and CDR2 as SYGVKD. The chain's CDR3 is CAISESAIHTQYF. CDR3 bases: TGTGCCATCAGTGAGTCGGCCATACATACGCAGTATTTT.